These T cell receptor beta chains were read from a single sample in a study of T cells in localized non-small cell lung cancer. Clones were read by immunoSEQ multiplex PCR, and TCRdb kept only the in-frame ones, dropping some. The table includes around 25,000 clones, approximately 92% detected once. The sequences come from peripheral blood, collected before any cancer treatment. The receptors originated from a man aged 35 to 69 with stage III squamous cell lung carcinoma. Each CDR3 is given with its conserved first and last residue. The D gene is left open where the match is weak. Where a row states a size, it is once, few, many or the class of an expanded clone; other rows omit it.

d_call: .
clone_size: few
v_call: TRBV4-3
j_call: TRBJ1-6
cdr3_nt: TGCGCCAGCAGCCAAGCGTCTGCAGGGTCGGGTTCACCCCTCCACTTT
cdr3_aa: CASSQASAGSGSPLHF

d_call: .
clone_size: once
v_call: TRBV4-1
j_call: TRBJ2-7
cdr3_nt: TGCGCCAGCAGCCAAGGGCTGATTTCGAGGTCCTACGAGCAGTACTTC
cdr3_aa: CASSQGLISRSYEQYF

d_call: .
clone_size: .
v_call: TRBV5-1
j_call: TRBJ2-5
cdr3_nt: TGCGCCAGCAGCTGGGGGCGGGGCAGGGAAGAGACCCAGTACTTC
cdr3_aa: CASSWGRGREETQYF

d_call: TRBD1
clone_size: .
v_call: TRBV5-4
j_call: TRBJ2-5
cdr3_nt: TGTGCTCAGGGGGAATTCGAGACCCAGTACTTC
cdr3_aa: CAQGEFETQYF

d_call: .
clone_size: .
v_call: TRBV28
j_call: TRBJ1-3
cdr3_nt: TGTGCCAGCAGTTTATGGGCCCCCCAGGGCCCCTCTGGAAACACCATATATTTT
cdr3_aa: CASSLWAPQGPSGNTIYF

d_call: TRBD1
clone_size: .
v_call: TRBV2
j_call: TRBJ1-2
cdr3_nt: TGTGCCAGCAACAGGGGCTATGGCTACACCTTC
cdr3_aa: CASNRGYGYTF

d_call: TRBD2
clone_size: .
v_call: TRBV27
j_call: TRBJ2-5
cdr3_nt: TGTGCCAGCAACCAAGGTAGCGGGGTTTCGCGAGAGACCCAGTACTTC
cdr3_aa: CASNQGSGVSRETQYF

d_call: .
clone_size: .
v_call: TRBV5-4
j_call: TRBJ1-6
cdr3_nt: TGTGCCAGCAGCTTGGACGGTTCACCCCTCCACTTT
cdr3_aa: CASSLDGSPLHF

d_call: .
clone_size: .
v_call: TRBV19
j_call: TRBJ1-1
cdr3_nt: TGTGCCATTCCTACCATGAACACTGAAGCTTTCTTT
cdr3_aa: CAIPTMNTEAFF

d_call: TRBD1
clone_size: .
v_call: TRBV6-5
j_call: TRBJ1-2
cdr3_nt: TGTGCCAGCAGTTACTCACAGGGGGCGAGTGGCTACACCTTC
cdr3_aa: CASSYSQGASGYTF

d_call: .
clone_size: .
v_call: TRBV7-2
j_call: TRBJ1-1
cdr3_nt: TGTGCCAGCAGCGCGCAGGGGTTTGAAGCTTTCTTT
cdr3_aa: CASSAQGFEAFF

d_call: .
clone_size: .
v_call: TRBV27
j_call: TRBJ1-3
cdr3_nt: TGTGCCAGCAGTTTAAACGGGGGCTCTGGAAACACCATATATTTT
cdr3_aa: CASSLNGGSGNTIYF